The 16 T cell receptor beta chains reported below all come from one sample, sequenced in a study of blood T cell repertoires in COVID-19. TCRdb's table, derived via immunoSEQ multiplex PCR, lists solely in-frame clones and lacks some. Of about 240,000 clones in the sample, approximately 86% were seen once. The sample was PBMCs or T cells enriched from blood (not recorded which). These receptors were collected from a woman aged 40 to 50 with acute COVID-19.

This clone occurred a few times. This chain joins TRBV3-1 (or the pseudogene TRBV3-2) and TRBJ2-7, with 8 bases matching TRBD1. Germline V gives CDR1 LGHDT, CDR2 YNNKEL (reference sequence). V shed 2 bases and J 1 base; nucleotides not matched to a gene: 4. The CDR3 sequence is 15 residues long. In DNA, the CDR3 is TGTGCCAGCAGCCAACAGGGGGCGGTTTCCTACGAGCAGTACTTC. Protein sequence: CASSQQGAVSYEQYF.

J is TRBJ2-1 and V is TRBV19; D perhaps matches TRBD1 (7 bases). In germline, CDR1 is LNHDA, CDR2 SQIVND (reference sequence). The CDR3 extends over 17 amino acids. Between the trimmed V and J ends, which lost 3 bases and 7 bases, there was a span of 22 bases. CDR3 bases: TGTGCCAGTAGTATCAGGACAGGTTTAGGACTACCGAATGAGCAGTTCTTC. Protein: CASSIRTGLGLPNEQFF. Using reference TRBV19 and TRBJ2-1 for the parts outside the CDR3, the full variable domain is DGGITQSPKYLFRKEGQNVTLSCEQNLNHDAMYWYRQDPGQGLRLIYYSQIVNDFQKGDIAEGYSVSREKKESFPLTVTSAQKNPTAFYLCASSIRTGLGLPNEQFFGPGTRLTVL.

This rearrangement joins TRBV6-1 to TRBJ1-3; tentative D call: TRBD1 (5 bases). Trimming left V 0 bases short and J 0 bases short, with 12 bases between. Germline loops: CDR1 MNHNS, CDR2 SASEGT. There are 17 residues in the CDR3. The CDR3 coding sequence is TGTGCCAGCAGTGAAGCCTTGGCAGGGCTCTCTGGAAACACCATATATTTT. Its protein product is CASSEALAGLSGNTIYF.

CDR3 nucleotide sequence: TGTGCCAGCAGCTTATCCGGGGACAACTTCTATGGCTACACCTTC. Translating gives CASSLSGDNFYGYTF. This sequence joins TRBV7-3 and TRBJ1-2; the D gene is possibly TRBD1 (6 bases). V gave up 2 bases and J gave up 4 bases, with 14 bases separating them. Germline V CDR1 and CDR2: SGHTA, FQGTGA. The CDR3 is 15 residues long.

The rearrangement joins TRBV5-4 to TRBJ2-7; TRBD2 matches at 11 bases. The germline V gene has CDR1 SGHNT and CDR2 YYREEE (reference sequence). The CDR3 runs to 14 residues. The V segment lost 5 bases and the J segment 3 bases; nucleotides outside the gene matches: 4. CDR3 nucleotides: TGTGCCAGCAGTGTACTAGCGGGAGACTACGAGCAGTACTTC. Its translation: CASSVLAGDYEQYF.

The rearrangement uses TRBV5-1 and TRBJ2-1; TRBD2 matches 8 bases. After removal of 4 bases from V and 6 bases from J, the junction contained 6 bases not matched to a gene. The CDR3 extends over 14 amino acids. Germline V gene data show CDR1 as SGHRS and CDR2 as YFSETQ. The DNA for the CDR3 is TGCGCCAGCAGCCTCGGGACTAGAGGCAATGAGCAGTTCTTC. It yields the protein CASSLGTRGNEQFF.

This clone was seen more than once but under ten times. The chain couples TRBV7-2 to TRBJ1-1; D ambiguous. Trimming pared 1 base from V and 6 bases from J, leaving 18 bases between. The V gene's germline CDR1 is SGHTA and CDR2 FQGNSA. This CDR3 contains 16 residues. The CDR3 spells CASSLGGKGGGAEAFF. The CDR3 DNA is TGTGCCAGCAGCTTAGGTGGTAAGGGAGGTGGCGCTGAAGCTTTCTTT.

In its sample, this clone was seen once. The chain combines TRBV5-1 with TRBJ2-7, with 7 positions matching TRBD2. The V and J ends lost 0 bases and 3 bases, in that order; junction bases with no gene match: 12. Looked up from germline, CDR1 is SGHRS and CDR2 is YFSETQ. This CDR3 comprises 17 residues. Here the CDR3 DNA reads TGCGCCAGCAGCTTGGGCCCTAGCGGTTACACTTACTACGAGCAGTACTTC. It codes for CASSLGPSGYTYYEQYF.

This chain joins TRBV24-1 and TRBJ2-1; 8 nucleotides align to TRBD1. Trimming took 4 bases from V and 6 from J; bases not matched to a gene: 10. The germline V gene has CDR1 KGHDR and CDR2 SFDVKD. The CDR3 consists of 16 residues. For the CDR3, the DNA is TGTGCCACCAGTGACCGGACAGGGTTTGCTTTCAATGAGCAGTTCTTC. Translating gives CATSDRTGFAFNEQFF.

The V call is TRBV19, the J call TRBJ2-5; 8 bases agree with TRBD2. This CDR3 is 15 amino acids long. Germline CDR1 and CDR2: LNHDA and SQIVND (reference sequence). Germline trimming cut 4 bases from V and 5 bases from J; bases unmatched to any gene: 9. CDR3 bases: TGTGCCAGTAGTACCGGACTAGCCGGGCGGGAGACCCAGTACTTC. Residues: CASSTGLAGRETQYF.

V and J are TRBV11-3 and TRBJ1-1; TRBD1 matches at 11 bases. Germline CDR1 and CDR2: SGHNT and YENEEA. V dropped 0 bases and J dropped 5; count of bases not matched to a gene: 5. This CDR3 contains 16 residues. In nucleotides, the CDR3 is TGTGCCAGCAGCTTAGATATCGGGACAGGGGGGACTGAAGCTTTCTTT. Protein sequence: CASSLDIGTGGTEAFF.

The chain has TRBV28 and TRBJ1-1; 7 nucleotides line up with TRBD1. The J segment lost 5 bases and the V segment lost 2 bases, leaving 8 bases of the junction unmatched. This CDR3 is built from 15 residues. Germline CDR1 MDHEN, CDR2 SYDVKM. CDR3 loop: CASSLTGTVGTEAFF. CDR3 DNA: TGTGCCAGCAGTTTAACCGGGACAGTGGGGACTGAAGCTTTCTTT.

The rearrangement joins TRBV21-1 to TRBJ2-2; the DNA was not compared with TRBD1, the D call given in the table. TRBV21-1 constitutes a pseudogene. The CDR3 length is 16 residues. As DNA, the CDR3 is TGTGCCAGCTGTTTAGACGGACAGAGAAGAACCGGGGAGCTGTTTTTT. It translates to CASCLDGQRRTGELFF.

CDR3 sequence (DNA): TGTGCCAGTAGTGGCGCGGGAGGACTAACCGGGGAGCTGTTTTTT. Its protein product is CASSGAGGLTGELFF. This sequence joins TRBV19 and TRBJ2-2; 8 positions match TRBD2. Germline CDR1 LNHDA, CDR2 SQIVND (reference sequence). The CDR3 loop spans 15 amino acids. Losses at the gene ends were 5 bases for V and 5 bases for J; bases not matched to a gene: 7.

The chain links TRBV15 to TRBJ1-1; TRBD1 matches 11 bases. Germline V gives CDR1 LNHNV, CDR2 YYDKDF (reference sequence). The ends lost 2 bases at V and 2 bases at J; junction bases unmatched: 7. The CDR3 extends over 17 amino acids. The CDR3 reads CATSRPDRGRLNTEAFF. The CDR3 DNA reads as TGTGCCACCAGCAGACCGGACAGGGGGCGCCTCAACACTGAAGCTTTCTTT. Using reference TRBV15 and TRBJ1-1 for the parts outside the CDR3, the full variable domain is DAMVIQNPRYQVTQFGKPVTLSCSQTLNHNVMYWYQQKSSQAPKLLFHYYDKDFNNEADTPDNFQSRRPNTSFCFLDIRSPGLGDTAMYLCATSRPDRGRLNTEAFFGQGTRLTVV.

The chain is built from TRBV3-1 (or the pseudogene TRBV3-2) and TRBJ1-4; 7 nucleotides line up with TRBD1. The CDR3 covers 15 residues. Per the germline V gene, CDR1 is LGHDT and CDR2 is YNNKEL (reference sequence). Trimming removed 1 base from V and 7 bases from J; junction bases left unmatched: 6. CDR3 DNA: TGTGCCAGCAGCCAAGCAGGGGGACTTGTTGAAAAACTGTTTTTT. Protein: CASSQAGGLVEKLFF.